Shown below are 18 T cell receptor beta chains from a single sample sequenced in a study of lymphopenia after photon versus proton radiotherapy. Produced via immunoSEQ multiplex PCR; TCRdb's table is partial and in-frame only. In the table there are 40,000 or so clones, 90% to 95% of which are singletons. The sequences come from peripheral blood, collected from a patient treated with photon-based radiotherapy. The origin of the receptors is a man aged 55 to 70 with cholangiocarcinoma.

V and J are TRBV19 and TRBJ1-1, with D unclear. Germline assignment: CDR1 LNHDA and CDR2 SQIVND (reference sequence). The CDR3 length is 13 residues. The germline V and J ends were trimmed by 3 bases and 6 bases, with 11 bases remaining between them. Here the CDR3 reads CASSIQGRSEAFF. CDR3 in DNA: TGTGCCAGTAGTATTCAAGGGAGATCTGAAGCTTTCTTT. Full variable domain (remainder filled in from reference TRBV19 and TRBJ1-1): DGGITQSPKYLFRKEGQNVTLSCEQNLNHDAMYWYRQDPGQGLRLIYYSQIVNDFQKGDIAEGYSVSREKKESFPLTVTSAQKNPTAFYLCASSIQGRSEAFFGQGTRLTVV.

This clone was observed a single time. The chain recombines TRBV6-5 with TRBJ2-1; TRBD2 aligns across 11 bases. J gave up 7 bases and V 7 bases, and 6 bases lay outside the gene matches. This CDR3 comprises 14 residues. The germline gives CDR1 MNHEY, CDR2 SVGAGI. CDR3 protein: CASMWLAGGNEQFF. The CDR3 nucleotides are TGTGCCAGCATGTGGCTAGCGGGAGGTAATGAGCAGTTCTTC.

The chain has TRBV6-1 and TRBJ1-1, with D maybe TRBD1 (5 bases). This CDR3 region has 14 residues. The V and J ends lost 4 bases and 10 bases respectively, with 19 bases between them. Looked up from germline, CDR1 is MNHNS and CDR2 is SASEGT. This chain's CDR3 is CASSGQGSRGGAFF. The DNA for the CDR3 is TGTGCCAGCAGTGGGCAGGGTAGCCGCGGTGGAGCTTTCTTT.

The chain recombines TRBV5-1 with TRBJ2-3; 7 nucleotides align to TRBD2. This CDR3 contains 16 residues. With 0 bases clipped from V and 3 bases from J, the junction kept 7 bases outside the gene matches. Germline V gives CDR1 SGHRS, CDR2 YFSETQ. CDR3 nucleotide sequence: TGCGCCAGCAGCTTGGAAGCCCAGCGGGGAACAGATACGCAGTATTTT. It translates to CASSLEAQRGTDTQYF.

J is TRBJ2-7 and V is TRBV2, with D tentatively TRBD1 or TRBD2 (6 bases each). Germline assignment: CDR1 SNHLY and CDR2 FYNNEI. Trimming took 7 bases from V and 1 from J, leaving 14 bases between them. The CDR3 has 14 residues. The CDR3 here is CASMLGGGSYEQYF. The CDR3 DNA follows: TGTGCCAGCATGTTGGGGGGCGGGTCCTACGAGCAGTACTTC.

On this clone itself: Other DNA sequences in this specimen translate into the identical CDR3. J is TRBJ2-6 and V is TRBV5-1; no clear D. This CDR3 comprises 14 residues. The germline gives CDR1 SGHRS, CDR2 YFSETQ. Trimming took off 3 bases at V and 4 bases at J, with 8 bases between the two ends. The CDR3, as DNA: TGCGCCAGCAGCTCAGAACAGGGGGCCAACGTCCTGACTTTC. It translates to CASSSEQGANVLTF.

The chain combines TRBV7-2 with TRBJ2-3, with a tentative D call TRBD2 (5 bases). This CDR3 spans 16 amino acids. Looked up from germline, CDR1 is SGHTA and CDR2 is FQGNSA. Between the trimmed V and J ends, which lost 5 bases and 6 bases, there was a span of 21 bases. CDR3 bases: TGTGCCAGCAGCAAAAGGGCAGGCAGTGGGAGTGATACGCAGTATTTT. This gives the protein CASSKRAGSGSDTQYF.

This chain joins TRBV15 and TRBJ1-4; D gene uncertain. This CDR3 comprises 14 residues. Looked up from germline, CDR1 is LNHNV and CDR2 is YYDKDF (reference sequence). V lost 1 base, J lost 7 bases, and 10 bases lay in between. This CDR3 reads CATSRGVYSEKLFF. DNA of the CDR3: TGTGCCACCAGCAGAGGAGTGTATAGTGAAAAACTGTTTTTT.

The chain links TRBV20-1 to TRBJ2-2, with unresolved D. Per the germline V gene, CDR1 is DFQATT and CDR2 is SNEGSKA (reference sequence). CDR3 length equals 11 residues. Trimming removed 6 bases at V and 8 bases at J, with 10 bases between. The CDR3 is CSAETGGELFF. CDR3 coding DNA: TGCAGTGCAGAGACTGGGGGGGAGCTGTTTTTT.

The chain uses TRBV15 and TRBJ1-4; D is undetermined. V was shortened by 0 bases and J by 4 bases, with 0 bases between the two germline ends. Germline CDR1 reads LNHNV; CDR2 reads YYDKDF (reference sequence). The CDR3 contains 12 residues. In DNA, the CDR3 is TGTGCCACCAGCAGAGATAATGAAAAACTGTTTTTT. It codes for CATSRDNEKLFF.

The V gene is TRBV6-5, the J gene TRBJ1-6, with 9 nucleotides matching TRBD1. Germline-derived CDR1 and CDR2 are MNHEY and SVGAGI. The CDR3 loop spans 15 amino acids. V shed 6 bases and J 8 bases; nucleotides not matched to a gene: 8. In nucleotides, the CDR3 is TGTGCCAGCAGGGGTCCGGGACAGGGACATTCACCCCTCCACTTT. Amino acids: CASRGPGQGHSPLHF.

The chain employs TRBV7-9 and TRBJ2-1; TRBD2 matches 12 bases. Germline V gene data show CDR1 as SEHNR and CDR2 as FQNEAQ (reference sequence). The CDR3 is 16 residues long. With 3 bases clipped from V and 4 bases from J, the junction kept 4 bases outside the gene matches. The CDR3 sequence: CASSFAGLAGYNEQFF. The CDR3 region has the DNA TGTGCCAGCAGCTTCGCCGGACTAGCGGGATACAATGAGCAGTTCTTC.

This CDR3 reads CASSLVVGSTYEQYF. DNA of the CDR3: TGTGCCAGCAGCTTAGTGGTAGGGTCGACCTACGAGCAGTACTTC. The chain is built from TRBV7-8 and TRBJ2-7, with unresolved D. In germline, CDR1 is SGHVS, CDR2 FQNEAQ. CDR3 length: 15 amino acids. Trimming shortened V by 1 base and J by 2 bases, and 12 bases separated the two germline ends.

The chain couples TRBV5-1 to TRBJ2-3, with a tentative D call TRBD2 (5 bases). V was pared by 1 base and J by 1 base, with 25 bases between. CDR1 is SGHRS and CDR2 is YFSETQ in the germline V gene. CDR3 length: 20 residues. Here the CDR3 reads CASSLRSLALRGVGTDTQYF. The CDR3 nucleotides are TGCGCCAGCAGCTTGCGCTCTTTGGCGTTACGGGGAGTCGGCACAGATACGCAGTATTTT. Full variable domain (outside the CDR3, taken from reference TRBV5-1 and TRBJ2-3): KAGVTQTPRYLIKTRGQQVTLSCSPISGHRSVSWYQQTPGQGLQFLFEYFSETQRNKGNFPGRFSGRQFSNSRSEMNVSTLELGDSALYLCASSLRSLALRGVGTDTQYFGPGTRLTVL.

The chain uses TRBV15 and TRBJ2-1; 8 positions agree with TRBD1. This CDR3 is 16 amino acids long. Germline loops: CDR1 LNHNV, CDR2 YYDKDF (reference sequence). V gave up 2 bases and J gave up 7 bases; unmatched junction bases: 10. CDR3 DNA sequence: TGTGCCACCAGCAGAATAAGTCAGGGGGCTAGGAATGAGCAGTTCTTC. Amino acids: CATSRISQGARNEQFF.

This chain links TRBV21-1 with TRBJ1-2; TRBD1, the D gene given by the table, was not confirmed from the DNA. TRBV21-1 is a pseudogene locus. This CDR3 has 13 residues. CDR3 region: CASSITGKDGYTF. The CDR3 bases are TGTGCCAGCAGCATAACAGGGAAGGATGGCTACACCTTC.

The V gene is TRBV4-2, the J gene TRBJ1-3; 11 bases are a match to TRBD1. CDR3 length equals 18 residues. Germline values: CDR1 LGHNA, CDR2 YNFKEQ. The J segment lost 0 bases and the V segment lost 5 bases, leaving 9 bases of the junction unmatched. The CDR3 reads CASSFRDRGASSGNTIYF. The CDR3 DNA is TGTGCCAGCAGCTTCCGGGACAGGGGGGCGAGCTCTGGAAACACCATATATTTT.

The V call is TRBV6-5, the J call TRBJ2-7; 8 bases match TRBD1. The CDR3 is made up of 13 amino acids. CDR1 is MNHEY and CDR2 is SVGAGI in the germline V gene. Unmatched junction bases numbered 4, after V lost 5 bases and J lost 4 bases. The DNA of the CDR3 is TGTGCCAGCAGTCGGGACAGGCGGTACGAGCAGTACTTC. Translating it yields CASSRDRRYEQYF.